The 29 T cell receptor beta chains below come from one sample, sequenced in a study of OX40 agonist ivuxolimab in advanced cancers. Sequencing was performed with immunoSEQ multiplex PCR; in TCRdb, only in-frame clones are kept and a portion is missing. The repertoire consists of around 74,000 clones, with 85% occurring once and the leading ten covering under 0.75%. The sample was CD4+ or CD8+ T cells sorted from blood, taken in a trial of the OX40 agonist ivuxolimab. The source of these receptors is an adult with an advanced solid tumor such as melanoma, head and neck, liver or kidney cancer.

DNA of the CDR3: TGTGCCAGTAGTGGTCCCGGGACAGGGACCTACGAGCAGTACTTC. This sequence encodes CASSGPGTGTYEQYF. The chain uses TRBV19 and TRBJ2-7; TRBD1 agrees at 9 bases. This CDR3 is 15 amino acids long. Germline V gene data show CDR1 as LNHDA and CDR2 as SQIVND (reference sequence). V was clipped by 5 bases and J by 2 bases; unmatched bases: 7.

The CDR3 spells CAISEQGGQFF. The CDR3 DNA sequence: TGTGCCATCAGTGAACAGGGCGGGCAGTTCTTC. The rearrangement links TRBV10-3 to TRBJ2-1, with a weak D call TRBD1 (6 bases). V was clipped by 3 bases and J by 12 bases, with 9 bases between them. CDR1 is ENHRY, CDR2 SYGVKD, per germline. CDR3 length: 11 residues.

The chain recombines TRBV10-3 with TRBJ1-5, with TRBD1 identical over 9 bases. The V gene's germline CDR1 is ENHRY and CDR2 SYGVKD. The V and J ends lost 10 bases and 6 bases, in that order; junction bases with no gene match: 4. There are 12 residues in the CDR3. CDR3 protein: CATGTGFQPQHF. The CDR3 nucleotides are TGTGCCACCGGGACAGGGTTTCAGCCCCAGCATTTT.

This chain uses TRBV5-6 with TRBJ2-2, with 7 nucleotides matching TRBD1. CDR1 and CDR2 (germline): SGHDT, YYEEEE. The CDR3 loop spans 15 amino acids. V was clipped by 1 base and J by 3 bases; unmatched bases: 3. The DNA of the CDR3 is TGTGCCAGCAGCTTGAGGGACAGAGACACCGGGGAGCTGTTTTTT. It codes for CASSLRDRDTGELFF.

The chain's CDR3 is CASSSDRTSLTQYF. The CDR3 region has the DNA TGTGCCAGCAGCTCAGACCGGACTTCCCTGACCCAGTACTTC. The V call is TRBV7-2, the J call TRBJ2-5; D is perhaps TRBD2 (5 bases). Germline-derived CDR1 and CDR2 are SGHTA and FQGNSA. V lost 4 bases and J lost 7, with 16 bases in between. The CDR3 consists of 14 residues.

The chain links TRBV6-5 to TRBJ1-2; the D gene is possibly TRBD1 (6 bases). From germline, CDR1 is MNHEY and CDR2 SVGAGI. V dropped 4 bases and J dropped 1 base, with 10 bases sitting between them. The CDR3 runs 14 residues. CDR3 protein: CASSSDRSNYGYTF. The DNA for the CDR3 is TGTGCCAGCAGTTCTGACAGGAGTAACTATGGCTACACCTTC.

The CDR3 loop reads CASKDDSYGYTF. The CDR3 coding sequence is TGTGCCAGCAAGGATGATAGCTATGGCTACACCTTC. The chain links TRBV6-5 to TRBJ1-2, with D uncertain. Trimming shortened V by 7 bases and J by 4 bases, and 10 bases separated the two germline ends. Germline V lookup: CDR1 MNHEY, CDR2 SVGAGI. The CDR3 extends over 12 amino acids.

The rearrangement uses TRBV27 and TRBJ2-2; 7 positions match TRBD1. Germline values: CDR1 MNHEY, CDR2 SMNVEV (reference sequence). CDR3 length: 15 residues. V trimming: 4 bases; J trimming: 5 bases; junction bases outside the gene matches: 7. The CDR3, as DNA: TGTGCCAGCAGTTCCAGGACAGGTGGAACCGGGGAGCTGTTTTTT. Protein product: CASSSRTGGTGELFF.

This rearrangement joins TRBV11-2 to TRBJ1-5; perhaps TRBD1 as D (5 bases). Germline V gene sequence: CDR1 SGHAT, CDR2 FQNNGV. CDR3 size: 15 residues. V dropped 5 bases and J dropped 6 bases, with 17 bases sitting between them. The CDR3 region has the DNA TGTGCCAGCAGCCAGGTCGGAGGGGCCGGTCAGCCCCAGCATTTT. This translates into CASSQVGGAGQPQHF. The variable domain in full, completed from reference TRBV11-2 and TRBJ1-5, reads EAGVAQSPRYKIIEKRQSVAFWCNPISGHATLYWYQQILGQGPKLLIQFQNNGVVDDSQLPKDRFSAERLKGVDSTLKIQPAKLEDSAVYLCASSQVGGAGQPQHFGDGTRLSIL.

The rearrangement uses TRBV9 and TRBJ2-3; TRBD2 matches 12 bases. Germline V gene lookup returns CDR1 SGDLS and CDR2 YYNGEE. Germline trimming cut 0 bases from V and 2 bases from J; bases unmatched to any gene: 4. The CDR3 sequence is 17 residues long. The CDR3 loop reads CASSVGLAGANTDTQYF. The CDR3, as DNA: TGTGCCAGCAGCGTAGGACTAGCGGGGGCCAACACAGATACGCAGTATTTT.

J is TRBJ2-5 and V is TRBV5-5, with 9 bases that match TRBD1. This CDR3 has 17 residues. Germline loops: CDR1 SGHKS, CDR2 YYEKEE (reference sequence). The V and J ends lost 0 bases and 5 bases, in that order; junction bases with no gene match: 11. CDR3 coding DNA: TGTGCCAGCAGCTTGGTGTTTCGACAGGGGGTAAGGGAGACCCAGTACTTC. Amino acid sequence: CASSLVFRQGVRETQYF.

The chain has TRBV9 and TRBJ1-1; D unclear. Trimming left V 0 bases short and J 1 base short, with 7 bases between. Germline CDR1 reads SGDLS; CDR2 reads YYNGEE. The CDR3 extends over 14 amino acids. The CDR3 sequence: CASSVVSENTEAFF. The DNA of the CDR3 is TGTGCCAGCAGCGTAGTGTCGGAGAACACTGAAGCTTTCTTT.

The chain carries TRBV4-1 and TRBJ1-2; D unresolved. The CDR3 runs to 16 residues. Germline CDR1 MGHRA, CDR2 YSYEKL. Trimming stripped 1 base from V and 0 bases from J, with 12 bases between. The CDR3, as DNA: TGCGCCAGCAGCCAAGTTGGCAGAACCACTAACTATGGCTACACCTTC. This gives the protein CASSQVGRTTNYGYTF.

This chain links TRBV18 with TRBJ2-7; 8 positions agree with TRBD1. J was trimmed by 3 bases and V by 6 bases; bases with no gene match: 4. Per the germline V gene, CDR1 is KGHSH and CDR2 is LQKENI. CDR3 length: 13 residues. CDR3 bases: TGTGCCAGCTCTCGAGGACAGGGCTACGAGCAGTACTTC. It codes for CASSRGQGYEQYF.

V is TRBV6-5 and J is TRBJ1-3, with 8 bases fitting TRBD1. Germline lookup yields CDR1 MNHEY and CDR2 SVGAGI. CDR3 size: 14 residues. V dropped 5 bases and J dropped 9; count of bases not matched to a gene: 9. This CDR3 is CASSTGTGYGTIYF. The CDR3 nucleotides read TGTGCCAGCAGTACGGGGACAGGCTATGGCACCATATATTTT.

J is TRBJ2-4 and V is TRBV7-9; no definite D call. The CDR3 extends over 14 amino acids. With 0 bases removed from V and 4 bases from J, the gap between germline ends came to 7 bases. Germline assignment: CDR1 SEHNR and CDR2 FQNEAQ (reference sequence). CDR3: CASSLAGQKNIQYF. The CDR3 DNA reads as TGTGCCAGCAGCTTAGCTGGGCAGAAAAACATTCAGTACTTC.

The count of this clone is one. This may be a read error: a much more frequent sequence differs by one nucleotide. This sample includes further DNA sequences coding for the same CDR3. This chain links TRBV18 with TRBJ1-6; perhaps TRBD1 as D (5 bases). Germline loops: CDR1 KGHSH, CDR2 LQKENI. This CDR3 has 14 residues. The CDR3 region is CASSPTDQYSPLHF. The CDR3, as DNA: TGTGCCAGTTCACCGACAGACCAATATTCACCCCTCCACTTT.

This chain uses TRBV4-1 with TRBJ1-5; a weak D match, TRBD1 (5 bases). CDR3 length: 15 amino acids. Germline V gene sequence: CDR1 MGHRA, CDR2 YSYEKL. Trimming removed 0 bases at V and 6 bases at J, with 12 bases between. Written as DNA, the CDR3 is TGCGCCAGCAGCCAAGAAATAGGGGCGGGTCAGCCCCAGCATTTT. It codes for CASSQEIGAGQPQHF.

The V gene is TRBV11-2, the J gene TRBJ1-5; D gene ambiguous. From germline, CDR1 is SGHAT and CDR2 FQNNGV. V was trimmed by 0 bases and J by 6 bases, leaving 6 bases between them. This CDR3 spans 13 amino acids. DNA for the CDR3: TGTGCCAGCAGCTTAGACCGGTTTCAGCCCCAGCATTTT. Translation: CASSLDRFQPQHF.

V usage is TRBV6-6 and J usage is TRBJ2-5; 9 bases are a match to TRBD2. V lost 4 bases and J lost 6; bases outside the gene matches: 9. The CDR3 loop spans 15 amino acids. The germline V gene encodes CDR1 MNHNY and CDR2 SVGAGI (reference sequence). CDR3 sequence: CASSSTSGGDQTQYF. The CDR3 coding sequence is TGTGCCAGCAGTTCGACTAGCGGCGGGGATCAGACCCAGTACTTC.

The CDR3 DNA reads as TGTGCCAGCAGTGAACACGGCGACTCTGGAAACACCATATATTTT. Its protein is CASSEHGDSGNTIYF. The rearrangement uses TRBV6-1 and TRBJ1-3; D is unresolved. The CDR3 loop spans 15 amino acids. Trimming took off 2 bases at V and 0 bases at J, with 8 bases between the two ends. CDR1 is MNHNS, CDR2 SASEGT, per germline.

V is TRBV7-3 and J is TRBJ1-1, with a weak D call TRBD1 (5 bases). The V end was cut by 2 bases, the J end by 1 base, with 8 bases between. Per germline, CDR1 SGHTA and CDR2 FQGTGA. The CDR3 consists of 14 residues. The CDR3 region has the DNA TGTGCCAGCAGCTTAGGGGGGGAGAACACTGAAGCTTTCTTT. Translating gives CASSLGGENTEAFF.

This clone was observed a single time. The chain combines TRBV29-1 with TRBJ2-1, with D unclear. In germline, CDR1 is SQVTM, CDR2 ANQGSEA. The V end was cut by 6 bases, the J end by 5 bases, with 5 bases between. The CDR3 consists of 10 residues. The CDR3 DNA reads as TGCAGCGTCGCGCACAATGAGCAGTTCTTC. This encodes CSVAHNEQFF.

The gene calls are TRBV28 and TRBJ2-2; 8 nucleotides match TRBD1. Trimming took 7 bases from V and 2 from J; bases not matched to a gene: 3. Germline loops: CDR1 MDHEN, CDR2 SYDVKM. CDR3 length: 14 residues. This CDR3 is CASTQGGNTGELFF. CDR3 in DNA: TGTGCCAGCACACAGGGGGGTAACACCGGGGAGCTGTTTTTT.

This rearrangement joins TRBV27 to TRBJ1-5, with a possible D match to TRBD1 (5 bases). The CDR3 runs 16 residues. Germline assignment: CDR1 MNHEY and CDR2 SMNVEV (reference sequence). Trimming took 4 bases from V and 2 from J, leaving 15 bases between them. The chain's CDR3 is CASSSQGWYGNQPQHF. The CDR3 nucleotides are TGTGCCAGCAGTTCGCAGGGCTGGTATGGCAATCAGCCCCAGCATTTT.

The CDR3 nucleotides are TGCGCCAGCAGCTTGGTGGGGGGCCCCAATCAGCCCCAGCATTTT. Its translation is CASSLVGGPNQPQHF. The chain joins TRBV5-1 to TRBJ1-5; D is possibly TRBD1 (6 bases). Germline V lookup: CDR1 SGHRS, CDR2 YFSETQ. CDR3 length equals 15 residues. The V end lost 0 bases, the J end lost 3 bases, and 10 bases lay between the germline ends.

This clone appeared a single time. The CDR3 sequence: CASSLNGGGHYNSPLHF. CDR3 nucleotides: TGTGCCAGCAGCTTAAATGGGGGGGGCCACTATAATTCACCCCTCCACTTT. The V and J genes are TRBV11-2 and TRBJ1-6, with D possibly being TRBD1 (6 bases). The CDR3 has 17 amino acids. Germline V CDR1 and CDR2: SGHAT, FQNNGV. V lost 2 bases to trimming and J lost 3 bases, with 14 bases between them.

The V gene is TRBV7-3, the J gene TRBJ2-2; D remains unclear. The ends were cut back, 1 base at V and 6 bases at J, with 3 bases in the middle. This CDR3 has 12 residues. The germline gives CDR1 SGHTA, CDR2 FQGTGA. The CDR3 loop is CASSLSSGELFF. The CDR3 nucleotides read TGTGCCAGCAGCTTAAGTTCCGGGGAGCTGTTTTTT.

The gene calls are TRBV9 and TRBJ1-2; 7 nucleotides align to TRBD1. This CDR3 has 14 residues. J gave up 7 bases and V 4 bases, and 10 bases lay outside the gene matches. Germline V CDR1 and CDR2: SGDLS, YYNGEE. The CDR3 nucleotides read TGTGCCAGCAGCCGACTCGGACAGGACCTTGGCTACACCTTC. Translated: CASSRLGQDLGYTF.